This T cell receptor (beta chain) was retrieved from a study of Ad26.COV2.S vaccination and SARS-CoV-2 variants. Study-wide background: COV1001, an Ad26.COV2.S trial, supplied this vaccine-arm donor. The authors gave Ad26.COV2.S intramuscularly, either once or twice 56 days apart.

This clone was seen a single time. Its specificity is unknown. Treatment: approximately 18 received Ad26.COV2.S at low or high dose, single or two shots; roughly five received placebo; per-sample allocation not given. On day 63 after the first injection, vaccine and placebo recipients gave samples. The CDR3 is made up of 11 amino acids. Germline CDR1 reads SGDLS; CDR2 reads YYNGEE. V was cut by 0 bases and J by 11 bases, with 8 bases left in between. The data were produced by immunoSEQ multiplex PCR, yet TCRdb's version contains in-frame clones alone and is incomplete. The sample lists more than 300,000 clones; 80% to 90% were seen once. General study findings and limits: Spike-specific TCR breadth in vaccine recipients exceeded that seen in placebo recipients.

This sample comprised peripheral blood, obtained in a trial of Ad26.COV2.S vaccine versus placebo. The J gene is TRBJ1-1, the V gene TRBV9; D gene ambiguous. This TCR was recovered from a person between 18 and 65 years old who received the Ad26.COV2.S COVID-19 vaccine or a placebo. The CDR3 spells CASSVDQRAFF. Written as DNA, the CDR3 is TGTGCCAGCAGCGTAGACCAAAGGGCTTTCTTT.